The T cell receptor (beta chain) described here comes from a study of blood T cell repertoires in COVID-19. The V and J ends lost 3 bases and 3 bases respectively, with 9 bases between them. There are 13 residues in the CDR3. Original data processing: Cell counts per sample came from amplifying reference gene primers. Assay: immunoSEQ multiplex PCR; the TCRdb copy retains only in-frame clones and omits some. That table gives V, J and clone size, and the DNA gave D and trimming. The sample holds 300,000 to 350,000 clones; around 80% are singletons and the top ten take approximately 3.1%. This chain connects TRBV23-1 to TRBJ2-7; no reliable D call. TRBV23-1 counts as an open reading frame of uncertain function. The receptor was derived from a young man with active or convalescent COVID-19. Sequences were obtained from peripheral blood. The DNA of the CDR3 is TGCGCCAGCAGTCAGAGATGGTACTACGAGCAGTACTTC. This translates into CASSQRWYYEQYF.